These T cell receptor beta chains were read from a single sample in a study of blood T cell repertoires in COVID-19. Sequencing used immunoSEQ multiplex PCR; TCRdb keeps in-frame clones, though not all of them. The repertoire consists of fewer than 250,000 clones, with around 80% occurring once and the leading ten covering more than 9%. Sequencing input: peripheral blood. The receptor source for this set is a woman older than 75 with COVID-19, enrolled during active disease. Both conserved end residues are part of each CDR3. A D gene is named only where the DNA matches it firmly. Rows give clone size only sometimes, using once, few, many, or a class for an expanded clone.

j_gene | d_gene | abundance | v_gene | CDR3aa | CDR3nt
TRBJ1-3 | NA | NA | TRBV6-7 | CASSYSPGCSGNTIYF | TGTGCCAGCAGTTACTCGCCGGGATGCTCTGGAAACACCATATATTTT
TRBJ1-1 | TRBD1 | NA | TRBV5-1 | CASSTRTGAGTEAFF | TGCGCCAGCAGCACAAGGACAGGGGCGGGCACTGAAGCTTTCTTT
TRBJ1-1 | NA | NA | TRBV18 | CASSPPKGSSTEAFF | TGTGCCAGCTCACCACCGAAAGGGAGTTCGACTGAAGCTTTCTTT
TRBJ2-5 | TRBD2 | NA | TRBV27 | CASSPQGRGGRETQYF | TGTGCCAGCAGTCCCCAGGGACGGGGGGGCCGGGAGACCCAGTACTTC
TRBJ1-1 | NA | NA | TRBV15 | CATSRVYRENTEAFF | TGTGCCACCAGCAGAGTGTACAGGGAGAACACTGAAGCTTTCTTT
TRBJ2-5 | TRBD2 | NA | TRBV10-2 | CASTSGGARETQYF | TGCGCCAGCACGAGCGGGGGGGCTCGGGAGACCCAGTACTTC
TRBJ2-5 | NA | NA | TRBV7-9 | CASSLDGSGETQYF | TGTGCCAGCAGCTTAGACGGTAGTGGAGAGACCCAGTACTTC
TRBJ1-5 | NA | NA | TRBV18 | CASSPEGVSGQPQHF | TGTGCCAGCTCACCCGAGGGGGTATCCGGTCAGCCCCAGCATTTT
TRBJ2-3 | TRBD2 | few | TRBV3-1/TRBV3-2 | CASSPSLTSGGNTDTQYF | TGTGCCAGCAGCCCAAGTCTGACTAGCGGGGGAAACACAGATACGCAGTATTTT
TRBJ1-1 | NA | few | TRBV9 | CASSVDLMNTEAFF | TGTGCCAGCAGCGTAGACCTAATGAACACTGAAGCTTTCTTT
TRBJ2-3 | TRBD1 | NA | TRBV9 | CASSVEGQGAWLDTQYF | TGTGCCAGCAGCGTAGAGGGACAGGGGGCCTGGCTAGATACGCAGTATTTT
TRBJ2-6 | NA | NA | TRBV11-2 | CASSLVLNVLTF | TGTGCCAGCAGCTTAGTCCTCAACGTCCTGACTTTC
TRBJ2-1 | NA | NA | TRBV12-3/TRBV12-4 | CASSLRGKNEQFF | TGTGCCAGCAGCCTCAGGGGAAAGAATGAGCAGTTCTTC
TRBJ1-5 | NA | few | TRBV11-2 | CASSEQEGNQPQHF | TGTGCCAGCAGCGAACAGGAGGGAAATCAGCCCCAGCATTTT
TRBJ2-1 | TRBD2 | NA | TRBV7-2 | CASSSLTSAQFF | TGTGCCAGCAGTTCTTTGACTAGCGCGCAGTTCTTC
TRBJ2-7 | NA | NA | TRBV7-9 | CASSSNYEQYF | TGTGCCAGCAGCTCCAACTACGAGCAGTACTTC
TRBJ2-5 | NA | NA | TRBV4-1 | CASSQEPPGLQETQYF | TGCGCCAGCAGCCAAGAACCTCCGGGACTGCAAGAGACCCAGTACTTC
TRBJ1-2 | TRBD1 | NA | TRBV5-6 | CASSRDRIYGYTF | TGTGCCAGCAGCCGGGACAGAATCTATGGCTACACCTTC
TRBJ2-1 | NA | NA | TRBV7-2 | CASSLFQGRGNEQFF | TGTGCCAGCAGCTTATTCCAGGGGAGGGGCAATGAGCAGTTCTTC
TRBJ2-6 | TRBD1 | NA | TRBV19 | CASSINRGLIAGANVLTF | TGTGCCAGTAGTATTAACAGGGGATTGATTGCTGGGGCCAACGTCCTGACTTTC
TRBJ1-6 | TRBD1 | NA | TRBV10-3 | CAISAGDRANSPLHF | TGTGCCATCAGTGCCGGGGACAGGGCAAATTCACCCCTCCACTTT
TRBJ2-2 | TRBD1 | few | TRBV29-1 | CSVEHQGASTGELFF | TGCAGCGTTGAACATCAGGGGGCGTCCACCGGGGAGCTGTTTTTT
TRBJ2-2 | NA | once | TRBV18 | CASSPEVTNTGELFF | TGTGCCAGCTCACCAGAGGTCACCAACACCGGGGAGCTGTTTTTT
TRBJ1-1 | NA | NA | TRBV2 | CASSLIYEAFF | TGTGCCAGCAGCCTAATATATGAAGCTTTCTTT
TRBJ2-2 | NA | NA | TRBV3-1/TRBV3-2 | CASSQGAGVTGELFF | TGTGCCAGCAGCCAGGGGGCGGGAGTGACCGGGGAGCTGTTTTTT
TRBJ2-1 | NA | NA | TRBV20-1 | CSAGRVNEQFF | TGCAGTGCTGGCAGGGTAAATGAGCAGTTCTTC
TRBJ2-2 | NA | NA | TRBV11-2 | CASSLGAQGANTGELFF | TGTGCCAGCAGCTTAGGTGCACAGGGCGCGAACACCGGGGAGCTGTTTTTT
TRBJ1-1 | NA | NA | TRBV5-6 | CASSLGGSKENTEAFF | TGTGCCAGCAGCTTAGGGGGTTCGAAGGAGAACACTGAAGCTTTCTTT
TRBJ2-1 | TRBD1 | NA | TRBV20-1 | CSAPDRAEQFF | TGCAGTGCACCGGACAGGGCAGAGCAGTTCTTC
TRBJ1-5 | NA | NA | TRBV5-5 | CASSLLSSNQPQHF | TGTGCCAGCAGCTTGTTGAGTAGCAATCAGCCCCAGCATTTT
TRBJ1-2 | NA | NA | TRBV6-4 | CASSPYGTSINGYTF | TGTGCCAGCAGTCCGTACGGGACATCCATTAATGGCTACACCTTC
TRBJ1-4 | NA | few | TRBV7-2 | CASRTGTKEKLFF | TGTGCCAGCAGAACCGGGACTAAAGAAAAACTGTTTTTT